Shown below are 27 T cell receptor beta chains from a single sample sequenced in a study of shared clonotypes between healthy human individuals (dated by TCRdb to 2019 to 2021). The method was the immunoSEQ multiplex PCR assay. The table comes from immuneACCESS by way of TCRdb, which keeps in-frame sequences with V and J called. Part of the clones is missing from these tables; in studies checked, under half for an unresolved V gene and the rest for unknown reasons. For this sample there are 1,500,000 or so clones; 98% appear just once. The ten largest clonotypes hold about 0.35% of the sample. The specimen sequenced was naive CD4+ T cells sorted from blood. Reading the label with the study, this specimen's cell subset or site is: CD45RA+ positively selected. The receptors shown here come from a man aged 25-40 years in good health.

The rearrangement links TRBV2 to TRBJ2-7; 9 bases agree with TRBD1. The CDR3 is 14 residues long. Per germline, CDR1 SNHLY and CDR2 FYNNEI. The V segment lost 7 bases and the J segment 4 bases; nucleotides outside the gene matches: 8. The CDR3 DNA reads as TGTGCCAGCATTCGGGACAGGGACATTTACGAGCAGTACTTC. Residues: CASIRDRDIYEQYF.

V and J are TRBV5-5 and TRBJ2-1; TRBD1 aligns across 8 bases. Germline CDR1 reads SGHKS; CDR2 reads YYEKEE (reference sequence). V lost 0 bases to trimming and J lost 6 bases; unmatched junction nucleotides: 5. This CDR3 is built from 15 residues. In DNA form, the CDR3 reads TGTGCCAGCAGCTTGGTAGGACAGGGTGGCAATGAGCAGTTCTTC. Translating it yields CASSLVGQGGNEQFF. Drawing the rest from reference TRBV5-5 and TRBJ2-1, the complete variable domain is DAGVTQSPTHLIKTRGQQVTLRCSPISGHKSVSWYQQVLGQGPQFIFQYYEKEERGRGNFPDRFSARQFPNYSSELNVNALLLGDSALYLCASSLVGQGGNEQFFGPGTRLTVL.

The rearrangement uses TRBV18 and TRBJ2-1; D is undetermined. CDR1 is KGHSH, CDR2 LQKENI, per germline. The V and J ends lost 3 bases and 1 base respectively, with 7 bases between them. This CDR3 is 14 amino acids long. In nucleotides, the CDR3 is TGTGCCAGCTCACCGGGAAATTCCTACAATGAGCAGTTCTTC. This translates into CASSPGNSYNEQFF.

J is TRBJ2-2 and V is TRBV19, with a possible D match to TRBD2 (6 bases). The length of the CDR3 is 14 residues. Germline CDR1 LNHDA, CDR2 SQIVND (reference sequence). V was trimmed by 10 bases and J by 6 bases, leaving 18 bases between them. CDR3 coding DNA: TGTGCCATCTCACGGGGGATGCCACCCGGGGAGCTGTTTTTT. The encoded protein is CAISRGMPPGELFF.

The V gene is TRBV6-5, the J gene TRBJ1-3; the D is unclear. The CDR3 spans 15 residues. Germline CDR1 and CDR2: MNHEY and SVGAGI. With 6 bases removed from V and 2 bases from J, the gap between germline ends came to 14 bases. The CDR3 here is CASSPTGSTGNTIYF. CDR3 coding DNA: TGTGCCAGCAGCCCGACGGGGTCAACTGGAAACACCATATATTTT.

The V and J genes are TRBV7-6 and TRBJ2-3, with a weak D call TRBD2 (6 bases). Germline assignment: CDR1 SGHVS and CDR2 FNYEAQ. V gave up 5 bases and J gave up 6 bases, with 12 bases separating them. This CDR3 comprises 13 residues. The CDR3 bases are TGTGCCAGCAGCCAGAGCCTAGCGGATACGCAGTATTTT. Amino acid sequence: CASSQSLADTQYF.

This clone has a single count. This rearrangement joins TRBV5-4 to TRBJ2-2; D is perhaps TRBD2 (5 bases). The CDR3 spans 16 residues. Trimming took off 6 bases at V and 4 bases at J, with 19 bases between the two ends. Looked up from germline, CDR1 is SGHNT and CDR2 is YYREEE (reference sequence). This CDR3 is CASKFGEGPSTGELFF. In nucleotides, the CDR3 is TGTGCCAGCAAGTTCGGGGAAGGTCCGTCCACCGGGGAGCTGTTTTTT.

The chain recombines TRBV10-3 with TRBJ1-1, with 7 bases matching TRBD1. The J segment lost 1 base and the V segment lost 5 bases, leaving 4 bases of the junction unmatched. Germline V lookup: CDR1 ENHRY, CDR2 SYGVKD. The CDR3 consists of 14 residues. The CDR3 protein is CAISKGQRNTEAFF. Here the CDR3 DNA reads TGTGCCATCAGTAAGGGACAGAGGAACACTGAAGCTTTCTTT.

The rearrangement uses TRBV30 and TRBJ2-7; no definite D call. Germline V gives CDR1 GTSNPN, CDR2 SVGIG (reference sequence). Trimming took off 3 bases at V and 3 bases at J, with 12 bases between the two ends. This CDR3 has 13 amino acids. The CDR3 loop is CAWSPAPFYEQYF. The CDR3 nucleotides are TGTGCCTGGAGCCCCGCCCCATTCTACGAGCAGTACTTC. The variable domain in full, with the rest retrieved from reference TRBV30 and TRBJ2-7, is SQTIHQWPATLVQPVGSPLSLECTVEGTSNPNLYWYRQAAGRGLQLLFYSVGIGQISSEVPQNLSASRPQDRQFILSSKKLLLSDSGFYLCAWSPAPFYEQYFGPGTRLTVT.

This chain links TRBV7-9 with TRBJ1-5, with 9 bases fitting TRBD1. The CDR3 spans 17 residues. Germline loops: CDR1 SEHNR, CDR2 FQNEAQ (reference sequence). Trimming took 1 base from V and 0 from J; bases not matched to a gene: 4. CDR3 in DNA: TGTGCCAGCAGCTTAGGAAGGGGACAGGGTAGCAATCAGCCCCAGCATTTT. Translation gives CASSLGRGQGSNQPQHF.

The chain has TRBV18 and TRBJ1-1; TRBD1 matches 9 bases. Germline V gene sequence: CDR1 KGHSH, CDR2 LQKENI. CDR3 length equals 16 residues. Germline trimming cut 1 base from V and 2 bases from J; bases unmatched to any gene: 5. The CDR3 DNA is TGTGCCAGCTCACCACAAGTGACAGGGGGAAACACTGAAGCTTTCTTT. It specifies CASSPQVTGGNTEAFF. Full variable domain (rest looked up from reference TRBV18 and TRBJ1-1): NAGVMQNPRHLVRRRGQEARLRCSPMKGHSHVYWYRQLPEEGLKFMVYLQKENIIDESGMPKERFSAEFPKEGPSILRIQQVVRGDSAAYFCASSPQVTGGNTEAFFGQGTRLTVV.

The genes are TRBV18 and TRBJ2-2, with D possibly TRBD2 on 6 matching bases. Germline CDR1 is KGHSH and CDR2 is LQKENI. V lost 2 bases, J lost 4 bases, and 14 bases lay in between. The CDR3 covers 16 residues. CDR3 in DNA: TGTGCCAGCTCACCAATGGAGGGGTTTTTCACCGGGGAGCTGTTTTTT. Translating gives CASSPMEGFFTGELFF. The whole variable domain, remainder taken from reference TRBV18 and TRBJ2-2, is NAGVMQNPRHLVRRRGQEARLRCSPMKGHSHVYWYRQLPEEGLKFMVYLQKENIIDESGMPKERFSAEFPKEGPSILRIQQVVRGDSAAYFCASSPMEGFFTGELFFGEGSRLTVL.

The CDR3 nucleotides read TGTGCCAGCAGCTCCCAAGACAGGGCGGTAGCTTTCTTT. Its protein product is CASSSQDRAVAFF. The chain recombines TRBV11-2 with TRBJ1-1, with 7 bases matching TRBD1. This CDR3 region has 13 residues. V lost 4 bases, J lost 10 bases, and 9 bases stayed unmatched. Germline loops: CDR1 SGHAT, CDR2 FQNNGV.

The chain carries TRBV7-8 and TRBJ1-5; possibly TRBD1 for D (5 bases). In germline, CDR1 is SGHVS, CDR2 FQNEAQ. V shed 5 bases and J shed 0 bases, with 14 bases lying between them. The CDR3 spans 16 residues. The CDR3 loop reads CASSPPRGYSNQPQHF. In nucleotides, the CDR3 is TGTGCCAGCAGCCCACCGAGGGGCTATAGCAATCAGCCCCAGCATTTT.

J is TRBJ2-3 and V is TRBV7-9; TRBD1 agrees at 9 bases. Germline trimming cut 5 bases from V and 6 bases from J; bases unmatched to any gene: 6. The CDR3 is made up of 14 amino acids. Germline loops: CDR1 SEHNR, CDR2 FQNEAQ (reference sequence). The CDR3 is CASSQQGAMDTQYF. As DNA, the CDR3 is TGTGCCAGCAGCCAACAGGGGGCAATGGATACGCAGTATTTT.

The count of this clone is one. The chain combines TRBV7-6 with TRBJ2-5, with no clear D. Trimming removed 5 bases at V and 2 bases at J, with 18 bases between. The CDR3 runs to 16 residues. The germline V gene encodes CDR1 SGHVS and CDR2 FNYEAQ. CDR3 residues: CASSPFVNPGQETQYF. The CDR3, as DNA: TGTGCCAGCAGCCCTTTCGTAAACCCAGGACAAGAGACCCAGTACTTC.

The chain couples TRBV19 to TRBJ2-1; TRBD2 matches 11 bases. Looked up from germline, CDR1 is LNHDA and CDR2 is SQIVND (reference sequence). The CDR3 length is 16 residues. V trimming: 4 bases; J trimming: 8 bases; junction bases outside the gene matches: 10. This CDR3 is CASSTIAGGDWDEQFF. The CDR3 DNA reads TGTGCCAGTAGTACCATAGCGGGAGGGGACTGGGATGAGCAGTTCTTC. The whole variable domain, filled in from reference TRBV19 and TRBJ2-1, reads DGGITQSPKYLFRKEGQNVTLSCEQNLNHDAMYWYRQDPGQGLRLIYYSQIVNDFQKGDIAEGYSVSREKKESFPLTVTSAQKNPTAFYLCASSTIAGGDWDEQFFGPGTRLTVL.

The rearrangement links TRBV6-5 to TRBJ2-1, with D unclear. CDR3 size: 15 residues. CDR1 and CDR2 (germline): MNHEY, SVGAGI. V was trimmed by 4 bases and J by 4 bases, leaving 14 bases between them. CDR3 residues: CASSFARLYYNEQFF. For the CDR3, the DNA is TGTGCCAGCAGTTTTGCCAGGCTATATTACAATGAGCAGTTCTTC.

V and J are TRBV7-8 and TRBJ2-2, with a weak D call TRBD2 (5 bases). V was clipped by 2 bases and J by 7 bases, with 8 bases between them. This CDR3 spans 13 amino acids. CDR1 is SGHVS and CDR2 is FQNEAQ in the germline V gene. The CDR3 DNA is TGTGCCAGCAGCTTACGGGGTGGCGGGGAGCTGTTTTTT. Translating it yields CASSLRGGGELFF.

The V and J genes are TRBV10-3 and TRBJ2-7; TRBD1 matches at 11 bases. The CDR3 runs 13 residues. Germline trimming cut 11 bases from V and 7 bases from J; bases unmatched to any gene: 10. In germline, CDR1 is ENHRY, CDR2 SYGVKD. CDR3 protein: CAATGQGVLEQYF. The CDR3 bases are TGTGCCGCTACGGGACAGGGGGTTTTAGAGCAGTACTTC.

This clone was detected once. V usage is TRBV9 and J usage is TRBJ2-3, with TRBD2 matching over 8 bases. This CDR3 is built from 16 residues. Germline V gene sequence: CDR1 SGDLS, CDR2 YYNGEE. V trimming: 0 bases; J trimming: 6 bases; junction bases outside the gene matches: 9. The CDR3 spells CASSVDGRAWGDTQYF. The CDR3 DNA sequence: TGTGCCAGCAGCGTAGACGGGAGGGCGTGGGGGGATACGCAGTATTTT.

The CDR3 loop reads CASSLAAQGTYEQYF. Here the CDR3 DNA reads TGCGCCAGCAGCTTGGCCGCACAGGGTACCTACGAGCAGTACTTC. The rearrangement joins TRBV5-1 to TRBJ2-7; a possible D gene is TRBD1 (6 bases). This CDR3 has 15 residues. Germline assignment: CDR1 SGHRS and CDR2 YFSETQ. V shed 0 bases and J shed 2 bases, with 12 bases lying between them.

The chain employs TRBV27 and TRBJ2-1; D unresolved. Germline CDR1 MNHEY, CDR2 SMNVEV (reference sequence). CDR3 length: 15 amino acids. V lost 3 bases to trimming and J lost 0 bases, with 9 bases between them. Written as DNA, the CDR3 is TGTGCCAGCAGTTTCCTTAGTAGCTCCTACAATGAGCAGTTCTTC. Protein sequence: CASSFLSSSYNEQFF.

This chain uses TRBV7-2 with TRBJ2-3, with 8 bases aligning to TRBD2. The CDR3 is made up of 16 amino acids. Trimming removed 1 base from V and 2 bases from J; junction bases left unmatched: 5. In germline, CDR1 is SGHTA, CDR2 FQGNSA. The CDR3 sequence is CASSLEAGRATDTQYF. Here the CDR3 DNA reads TGTGCCAGCAGCTTAGAGGCCGGGAGGGCCACAGATACGCAGTATTTT.

V and J are TRBV6-6 and TRBJ1-5; 8 nucleotides line up with TRBD1. Germline CDR1 reads MNHNY; CDR2 reads SVGAGI (reference sequence). This CDR3 has 12 amino acids. V lost 11 bases to trimming and J lost 6 bases; unmatched junction nucleotides: 6. In nucleotides, the CDR3 is TGTGCCGGAGGACAGGGCGGTCAGCCCCAGCATTTT. Protein: CAGGQGGQPQHF.

As regards this clone: One junction end does not reproduce the germline sequence, and a read error may be involved. The rearrangement links TRBV7-9 to TRBJ2-1; D uncertain. CDR1 is SEHNR, CDR2 FQNEAQ, per germline (reference sequence). The CDR3 is 12 residues long. In DNA form, the CDR3 reads TGCGCCAGCAGCTCCCGATACAATGAGCAGTTCTTC. The encoded protein is CASSSRYNEQFF.

The rearrangement uses TRBV11-3 and TRBJ2-2, with 7 bases matching TRBD1. V lost 4 bases, J lost 1 base, and 9 bases stayed unmatched. The V gene's germline CDR1 is SGHNT and CDR2 YENEEA. The CDR3 contains 17 residues. The CDR3 DNA sequence: TGTGCCAGCAGCTATCACCGGGACAGCAAGAACACCGGGGAGCTGTTTTTT. Residues: CASSYHRDSKNTGELFF.